This T cell receptor beta chain was captured in a study of neoadjuvant anti-PD-1 for oral cavity cancer. Clones were sequenced by immunoSEQ multiplex PCR, and TCRdb holds only the in-frame ones, with some missing. The sample has thousands of clones, 74% seen once. The CDR3 covers 15 residues. Germline-derived CDR1 and CDR2 are ENHRY and SYGVKD. The V gene lost 7 bases and the J gene lost 7 bases, with 22 bases spanning the gap. This sample comprised PBMCs, obtained before nivolumab (anti-PD-1) treatment. The chain has TRBV10-3 and TRBJ1-1; no reliable D call. The origin of this receptor is a person aged 40 to 85 with oral cavity squamous cell carcinoma. CDR3 in DNA: TGTGCCATCACCAACCAGGCAAAGCAAACCAGTGAAGCTTTCTTT. Translated, it gives CAITNQAKQTSEAFF.